Described below is a single T cell receptor (beta chain) sequence and its context. Its target is not known. When the RNA was reverse transcribed, random hexamers were used with an input of roughly 0.5 to 1 ug. The TCR beta CDR3 was amplified by immunoSEQ multiplex PCR across 54 Vbeta, 13 Jbeta. TCRdb ran MiXCR on the immunoSEQ multiplex PCR reads and lists one entry per CDR3 protein. The sample records more than 110,000 distinct CDR3 sequences, 85% to 95% being singletons. The sample belongs to a study of CD8 T cells in Susac syndrome. The wider study: Blood was drawn from Susac syndrome patients while they were therapy-naive, on corticosteroids, or on intravenous immunoglobulin alone. Study-wide points: CD4+ T cell repertoires in Susac syndrome exhibited no evidence of clonal expansion.

The CD8+ and CD4+ T cells were isolated magnetically using a negative isolation approach, whereas the TEMRA cells were enriched by FACS. Sequenced sample: CD4+ T cells from PBMCs. The sequence came from a human donor with Susac syndrome.

The CDR3 loop reads CASSHRTEDYEQYF. The CDR3 DNA follows: TGTGCCAGCAGCCATCGGACGGAAGACTACGAGCAGTACTTC. The V call is TRBV5-8, the J call TRBJ2-7; D is uncertain. The CDR3 is made up of 14 amino acids. Germline V gene data show CDR1 as SGHTS and CDR2 as YDEGEE. V was cut by 4 bases and J by 3 bases, with 14 bases left in between.